These 30 T cell receptor beta chains originate from one sample sequenced in a study of ipilimumab plus nivolumab after autologous stem cell transplantation. Assay: immunoSEQ multiplex PCR; the TCRdb copy retains only in-frame clones and omits some. The sample has fewer than 85,000 clones, about 83% seen once. The material was PBMCs, obtained in a trial of ipilimumab plus nivolumab as post-transplant consolidation. These receptors all stem from a male donor with diffuse large B-cell lymphoma.

Comments on this clone: The same CDR3 also results from other DNA sequences found in this sample. The chain uses TRBV19 and TRBJ1-5; D may be TRBD1 (5 bases). Germline assignment: CDR1 LNHDA and CDR2 SQIVND (reference sequence). This CDR3 is 13 amino acids long. With 6 bases removed from V and 4 bases from J, the gap between germline ends came to 10 bases. The CDR3 coding sequence is TGTGCCAGTAGGGGGCAGGGAAATCAGCCCCAGCATTTT. Amino acids: CASRGQGNQPQHF.

This clone was recorded many times. The V gene is TRBV7-2, the J gene TRBJ2-3, with D unclear. The germline V and J ends were trimmed by 3 bases and 3 bases, with 10 bases remaining between them. This CDR3 is built from 14 residues. Germline V gene lookup returns CDR1 SGHTA and CDR2 FQGNSA. CDR3 in amino acids: CASSFARRTDTQYF. The CDR3, as DNA: TGTGCCAGCAGCTTCGCCCGGCGGACAGATACGCAGTATTTT. The variable domain in full, completed from reference TRBV7-2 and TRBJ2-3, reads GAGVSQSPSNKVTEKGKDVELRCDPISGHTALYWYRQSLGQGLEFLIYFQGNSAPDKSGLPSDRFSAERTGGSVSTLTIQRTQQEDSAVYLCASSFARRTDTQYFGPGTRLTVL.

CDR3 protein: CASSLELGPSYEQYF. The CDR3 DNA reads TGTGCCAGCAGCTTAGAGCTCGGTCCGTCCTACGAGCAGTACTTC. This chain uses TRBV7-2 with TRBJ2-7, with unresolved D. The CDR3 has 15 amino acids. CDR1 and CDR2 from the germline V gene are SGHTA and FQGNSA. V lost 1 base and J 1 base, leaving 11 bases between the germline ends.

The chain combines TRBV6-4 with TRBJ2-6; D may be TRBD1 (5 bases). Trimming took 6 bases from V and 2 from J, leaving 11 bases between them. CDR3 size: 15 residues. The germline gives CDR1 MRHNA, CDR2 SNTAGT. CDR3 DNA: TGTGCCAGCAGCCTTGGGGCTACTGGGGCCAACGTCCTGACTTTC. Protein sequence: CASSLGATGANVLTF.

This clone has just a few counts. The rearrangement uses TRBV5-6 and TRBJ1-6; no reliable D call. Germline CDR1 reads SGHDT; CDR2 reads YYEEEE. V lost 1 base and J lost 4, with 9 bases in between. The CDR3 consists of 15 residues. Here the CDR3 DNA reads TGTGCCAGCAGCTTGCTGGCAGTTTATAATTCACCCCTCCACTTT. Amino acids: CASSLLAVYNSPLHF.

This sequence joins TRBV20-1 and TRBJ2-5; D not certain. This CDR3 spans 11 amino acids. Trimming removed 3 bases at V and 4 bases at J, with 6 bases between. Germline V gene data show CDR1 as DFQATT and CDR2 as SNEGSKA (reference sequence). The CDR3 coding sequence is TGCAGTGCTAGTCGCCGAGAGACCCAGTACTTC. Amino acid sequence: CSASRRETQYF.

The chain employs TRBV6-1 and TRBJ2-2, with TRBD1 matching over 9 bases. CDR3 length equals 14 residues. Germline values: CDR1 MNHNS, CDR2 SASEGT. With 9 bases clipped from V and 3 bases from J, the junction kept 5 bases outside the gene matches. In nucleotides, the CDR3 is TGTGCCAGTTCCGGGACAGGGTACACCGGGGAGCTGTTTTTT. Residues: CASSGTGYTGELFF.

This clone was seen once. V usage is TRBV19 and J usage is TRBJ1-2; D perhaps matches TRBD1 (5 bases). From germline, CDR1 is LNHDA and CDR2 SQIVND (reference sequence). With 7 bases removed from V and 3 bases from J, the gap between germline ends came to 12 bases. This CDR3 is 13 amino acids long. The CDR3 region is CASTLRGDYGYTF. The CDR3 coding sequence is TGTGCCAGTACCCTTCGGGGGGACTATGGCTACACCTTC. Combining the CDR3 with reference TRBV19 and TRBJ1-2 gives the whole variable domain DGGITQSPKYLFRKEGQNVTLSCEQNLNHDAMYWYRQDPGQGLRLIYYSQIVNDFQKGDIAEGYSVSREKKESFPLTVTSAQKNPTAFYLCASTLRGDYGYTFGSGTRLTVV.

The rearrangement joins TRBV6-1 to TRBJ1-2; TRBD1 might be the D (5 bases). The CDR3 totals 12 residues. V was cut by 6 bases and J by 4 bases, with 9 bases left in between. Per the germline V gene, CDR1 is MNHNS and CDR2 is SASEGT. CDR3 sequence (DNA): TGTGCCAGCAGCCCGACAGTCTATGGCTACACCTTC. Its protein product is CASSPTVYGYTF.

The J gene is TRBJ2-7, the V gene TRBV11-2; 7 positions match TRBD1. V gave up 3 bases and J gave up 2 bases; unmatched junction bases: 7. This CDR3 spans 15 amino acids. Germline V CDR1 and CDR2: SGHAT, FQNNGV. The CDR3 nucleotides are TGTGCCAGCAGCTTTAACAGGGGCAGGCCCTACGAGCAGTACTTC. It codes for CASSFNRGRPYEQYF.

The chain recombines TRBV12-5 with TRBJ1-5; D perhaps matches TRBD1 (5 bases). CDR1 is LGHNT and CDR2 is FRNRAP in the germline V gene. V lost 4 bases and J 2 bases, leaving 12 bases between the germline ends. The CDR3 covers 15 residues. DNA for the CDR3: TGTGCTAGTGGTTCACAGCGGGGGGGCAATCAGCCCCAGCATTTT. Translated: CASGSQRGGNQPQHF.

The chain uses TRBV6-1 and TRBJ1-6; the D gene is possibly TRBD1 (6 bases). Trimming pared 7 bases from V and 5 bases from J, leaving 12 bases between. Germline V CDR1 and CDR2: MNHNS, SASEGT. The CDR3 length is 14 residues. This CDR3 is CASKPGQDNSPLHF. The CDR3 region has the DNA TGTGCCAGCAAGCCGGGACAAGATAATTCACCCCTCCACTTT.

The rearrangement joins TRBV2 to TRBJ1-5; D gene ambiguous. The CDR3 loop spans 13 amino acids. Germline lookup yields CDR1 SNHLY and CDR2 FYNNEI. V was cut by 1 base and J by 3 bases, with 4 bases left in between. CDR3 in amino acids: CASSEVTNQPQHF. The DNA of the CDR3 is TGTGCCAGCAGTGAAGTAACCAATCAGCCCCAGCATTTT.

In its sample, this clone was seen a few times. This chain joins TRBV5-1 and TRBJ2-3; 11 nucleotides align to TRBD2. V shed 2 bases, J shed 4 bases, and the junction held 6 bases outside the gene matches. The germline gives CDR1 SGHRS, CDR2 YFSETQ. The CDR3 is made up of 16 amino acids. The CDR3 nucleotides read TGCGCCAGCAGCTTAACTAGCGGGGGTGGTGCAGATACGCAGTATTTT. It encodes CASSLTSGGGADTQYF.

The chain joins TRBV7-8 to TRBJ2-1; 8 bases agree with TRBD2. Germline CDR1 reads SGHVS; CDR2 reads FQNEAQ. J was trimmed by 1 base and V by 5 bases; bases with no gene match: 7. The CDR3 covers 16 residues. DNA for the CDR3: TGTGCCAGCAGCCAACCTATAGCGGGATCCTACAATGAGCAGTTCTTC. Amino acids: CASSQPIAGSYNEQFF.

The chain has TRBV7-2 and TRBJ1-4, with D tentatively TRBD1 (6 bases). Looked up from germline, CDR1 is SGHTA and CDR2 is FQGNSA. Trimming cost V 3 bases and J 9 bases, with 14 bases left between them. There are 14 residues in the CDR3. The CDR3 here is CASSFGGAGKKLFF. The CDR3 DNA is TGTGCCAGCAGCTTTGGGGGCGCAGGCAAAAAACTGTTTTTT.

The V call is TRBV5-6, the J call TRBJ1-2, with D maybe TRBD1 (5 bases). Looked up from germline, CDR1 is SGHDT and CDR2 is YYEEEE. The germline V and J ends were trimmed by 4 bases and 1 base, with 14 bases remaining between them. This CDR3 region has 15 residues. The CDR3: CASSPGPLFNYGYTF. CDR3 coding DNA: TGTGCCAGCAGCCCGGGACCGCTTTTTAACTATGGCTACACCTTC.

The chain uses TRBV28 and TRBJ1-2; 8 bases agree with TRBD1. CDR1 and CDR2 (germline): MDHEN, SYDVKM. CDR3 length: 16 residues. Trimming at V came to 2 bases and at J to 1 base, leaving 6 bases not matched to a gene. In nucleotides, the CDR3 is TGTGCCAGCAGTTTACTGACAGGGGATCTTAACTATGGCTACACCTTC. It yields the protein CASSLLTGDLNYGYTF.

The V call is TRBV21-1, the J call TRBJ1-2; the table assigns TRBD1, which was not confirmed against the DNA. TRBV21-1 is a pseudogene segment. This CDR3 has 12 amino acids. The CDR3 DNA sequence: TGTGCCACCCCTCTCAACACATATGGCTACACCTTC. Amino acids: CATPLNTYGYTF.

With regard to this clone: The identical CDR3 is also encoded by other nucleotide sequences in the sample. The chain links TRBV2 to TRBJ2-7, with 7 bases aligning to TRBD1. The germline V gene has CDR1 SNHLY and CDR2 FYNNEI. This CDR3 comprises 12 residues. V shed 4 bases, J shed 3 bases, and the junction held 0 bases outside the gene matches. The CDR3, as DNA: TGTGCCAGCAGTGGACAGGGCTACGAGCAGTACTTC. Translated, it gives CASSGQGYEQYF.

This sequence joins TRBV7-2 and TRBJ2-1; perhaps TRBD2 as D (7 bases). Per germline, CDR1 SGHTA and CDR2 FQGNSA. Between the trimmed V and J ends, which lost 5 bases and 0 bases, there was a span of 17 bases. CDR3 length: 17 amino acids. In nucleotides, the CDR3 is TGTGCCAGCAGCCCGTCGCGGGGGCCTAGCTCCTACAATGAGCAGTTCTTC. Its protein product is CASSPSRGPSSYNEQFF.

The gene calls are TRBV9 and TRBJ2-6, with D possibly TRBD2 on 6 matching bases. The germline V gene has CDR1 SGDLS and CDR2 YYNGEE. CDR3 size: 17 residues. The V end was cut by 3 bases, the J end by 0 bases, with 13 bases between. This CDR3 is CASSGGTGASGANVLTF. In nucleotides, the CDR3 is TGTGCCAGCAGCGGCGGGACCGGGGCCTCTGGGGCCAACGTCCTGACTTTC.

J is TRBJ2-7 and V is TRBV6-6; TRBD2 agrees at 11 bases. Germline V gives CDR1 MNHNY, CDR2 SVGAGI (reference sequence). Trimming at V came to 2 bases and at J to 3 bases, leaving 3 bases not matched to a gene. The CDR3 consists of 15 residues. The CDR3: CASSYKLAGGYEQYF. The CDR3 region has the DNA TGTGCCAGCAGTTACAAGCTAGCGGGGGGCTACGAGCAGTACTTC.

The chain uses TRBV30 and TRBJ1-2; TRBD1 is a possible D gene (6 bases). From germline, CDR1 is GTSNPN and CDR2 SVGIG (reference sequence). V was shortened by 0 bases and J by 7 bases, with 12 bases between the two germline ends. This CDR3 has 13 residues. CDR3 residues: CAWSVNRAGGYTF. In DNA, the CDR3 is TGTGCCTGGAGTGTAAACAGGGCTGGTGGCTACACCTTC.

The V call is TRBV13, the J call TRBJ2-7; 11 positions match TRBD2. Trimming cost V 6 bases and J 7 bases; bases outside gene matches: 8. The CDR3 contains 14 residues. Per germline, CDR1 PRHDT and CDR2 FYEKMQ (reference sequence). The CDR3 region has the DNA TGTGCCAGCAGACCCCTAGCGGGGGGAAGTGAGCAGTACTTC. Protein product: CASRPLAGGSEQYF.

The rearrangement links TRBV9 to TRBJ2-1; D is undetermined. CDR1 and CDR2 (germline): SGDLS, YYNGEE. This CDR3 region has 14 residues. Deletions cut 3 bases from V and 5 bases from J, with 12 bases between. The CDR3 coding sequence is TGTGCCAGCAGCGGGGGTACGCTGAACAATGAGCAGTTCTTC. Its translation is CASSGGTLNNEQFF.

The chain has TRBV6-6 and TRBJ2-2; 12 bases fit TRBD1. V shed 6 bases, J shed 5 bases, and the junction held 7 bases outside the gene matches. Per the germline V gene, CDR1 is MNHNY and CDR2 is SVGAGI (reference sequence). The CDR3 is 16 amino acids. In DNA form, the CDR3 reads TGTGCCAGCAGGGGGACAGGGGGCGCGATAACCGGGGAGCTGTTTTTT. It yields the protein CASRGTGGAITGELFF.

The chain couples TRBV5-1 to TRBJ1-5; TRBD1 might be the D (5 bases). V lost 6 bases and J 6 bases, leaving 19 bases between the germline ends. Germline V CDR1 and CDR2: SGHRS, YFSETQ. The CDR3 spans 15 residues. CDR3 coding DNA: TGCGCCAGCACCCTGGACGGGGGTAGGGGTCAGCCCCAGCATTTT. This sequence encodes CASTLDGGRGQPQHF.

V usage is TRBV5-4 and J usage is TRBJ2-2, with D unclear. CDR3 length: 17 amino acids. Germline V gives CDR1 SGHNT, CDR2 YYREEE (reference sequence). Trimming removed 2 bases at V and 1 base at J, with 15 bases between. The CDR3 DNA reads as TGTGCCAGCAGCTTTCAACTTGGACCCAGGAACACCGGGGAGCTGTTTTTT. Its translation is CASSFQLGPRNTGELFF.

This clone has a single count. J is TRBJ2-2 and V is TRBV5-4; maybe TRBD1 (6 bases). The CDR3 totals 16 residues. The V gene lost 0 bases and the J gene lost 8 bases, with 17 bases spanning the gap. Germline V CDR1 and CDR2: SGHNT, YYREEE (reference sequence). CDR3 in amino acids: CASSLDRAAFVGELFF. The DNA for the CDR3 is TGTGCCAGCAGCTTGGACAGGGCTGCTTTTGTTGGGGAGCTGTTTTTT. Looking up the rest from reference TRBV5-4 and TRBJ2-2 gives the full variable domain: ETGVTQSPTHLIKTRGQQVTLRCSSQSGHNTVSWYQQALGQGPQFIFQYYREEENGRGNFPPRFSGLQFPNYSSELNVNALELDDSALYLCASSLDRAAFVGELFFGEGSRLTVL.